This TCR beta chain was documented in a study of cytomegalovirus exposure and HLA in healthy donors. General observations from the study: V- and J-gene trimming in TCR beta was tied to a missense DCLRE1C variant by an analysis performed later. Reportedly, TCR beta sequences accurately predicted HLA-A and HLA-B alleles in most subjects. Reports showed the classifier diagnosing cytomegalovirus status with high specificity and sensitivity.

V lost 6 bases and J lost 4, with 12 bases in between. CDR1 LNHDA and CDR2 SQIVND come from the germline V gene (reference sequence). The CDR3 covers 14 residues. The primer mix had 60 Vbeta and 13 Jbeta primers. In the original workflow: In a later analysis, of 70 million to 85 million unique beta chains, some 10 million appeared in at least two donors. Generated by immunoSEQ multiplex PCR, the TCRdb table keeps only in-frame clones and is missing some. V and J calls and clone size are given by that table; D and trimming were obtained from the DNA. The sample has approximately 180,000 clones; approximately 12% are singletons. This clone was counted only a few times. Its target is not known.

This chain links TRBV19 with TRBJ2-2, with D possibly TRBD1 on 6 matching bases. Sample: PBMCs. The clonotype originates from a man aged 50-59 years in good health and CMV-seropositive. The CDR3, as DNA: TGTGCCAGTAGCAGACAGGAGGTCACCGGGGAGCTGTTTTTT. Amino acid sequence: CASSRQEVTGELFF.